This T cell receptor beta chain derives from a study of shared clonotypes between healthy human individuals. For the study at large: Aged 18 to 49, the donors were two women and a few men.

TCRdb's table, derived via immunoSEQ multiplex PCR, lists solely in-frame clones and lacks some. The table includes more than 550,000 clones, about 91% detected once. Only CD45RO-negative cells positively selected for CCR7 counted as naive CD8 cells, so terminally differentiated effector memory CD45RA+ cells were excluded. The donor cohort consisted entirely of Caucasian adults residing in Nashville, Tennessee. The V gene's germline CDR1 is MNHEY and CDR2 SVGAGI. The CDR3 spans 13 residues. The V end lost 1 base, the J end lost 3 bases, and 6 bases lay between the germline ends. The TCR comes from a man aged 25-45 years in good health. The material sequenced was naive CD8+ T cells sorted from blood. The chain links TRBV6-5 to TRBJ1-2; D gene unclear. This CDR3 is CASSYWWYYGYTF. CDR3 coding DNA: TGTGCCAGCAGTTACTGGTGGTACTATGGCTACACCTTC.